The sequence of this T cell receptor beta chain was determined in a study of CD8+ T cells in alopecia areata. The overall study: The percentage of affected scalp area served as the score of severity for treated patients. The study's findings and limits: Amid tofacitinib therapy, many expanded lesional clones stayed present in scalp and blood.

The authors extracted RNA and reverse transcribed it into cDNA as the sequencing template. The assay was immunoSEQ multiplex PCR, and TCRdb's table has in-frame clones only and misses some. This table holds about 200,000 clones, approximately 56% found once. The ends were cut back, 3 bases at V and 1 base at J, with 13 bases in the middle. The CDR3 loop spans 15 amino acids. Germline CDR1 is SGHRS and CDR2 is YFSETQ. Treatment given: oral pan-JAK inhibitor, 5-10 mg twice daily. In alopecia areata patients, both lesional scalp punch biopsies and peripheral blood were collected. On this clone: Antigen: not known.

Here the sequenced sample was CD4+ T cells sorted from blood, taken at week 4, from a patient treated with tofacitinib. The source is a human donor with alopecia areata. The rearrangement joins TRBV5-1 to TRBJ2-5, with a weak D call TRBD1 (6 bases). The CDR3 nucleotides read TGCGCCAGCAGCTCTACTACAGGGTTCCAAGAGACCCAGTACTTC. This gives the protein CASSSTTGFQETQYF.